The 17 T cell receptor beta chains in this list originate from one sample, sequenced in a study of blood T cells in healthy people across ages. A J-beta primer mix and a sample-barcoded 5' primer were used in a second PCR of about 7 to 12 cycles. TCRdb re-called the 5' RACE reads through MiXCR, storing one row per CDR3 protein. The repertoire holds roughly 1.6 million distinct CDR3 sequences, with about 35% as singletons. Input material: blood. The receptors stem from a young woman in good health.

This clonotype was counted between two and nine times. Here the CDR3 DNA reads TGCGCCAGCCGTTTAAATGGTCCTAACTATGGCTACACCTTC. Its translation is CASRLNGPNYGYTF. The chain employs TRBV5-1 and TRBJ1-2, with D uncertain. This CDR3 is 14 amino acids long. Germline V gives CDR1 SGHRS, CDR2 YFSETQ. The germline V and J ends were trimmed by 7 bases and 0 bases, with 13 bases remaining between them.

The CDR3 coding sequence is TGTGCCAGCAGCCTAAACGACAGGGTCAGATATAGCAATCAGCCCCAGCATTTT. This encodes CASSLNDRVRYSNQPQHF. The rearrangement uses TRBV7-8 and TRBJ1-5; 7 nucleotides agree with TRBD1. V shed 5 bases and J 0 bases; nucleotides not matched to a gene: 13. Germline lookup yields CDR1 SGHVS and CDR2 FQNEAQ. This CDR3 contains 18 residues.

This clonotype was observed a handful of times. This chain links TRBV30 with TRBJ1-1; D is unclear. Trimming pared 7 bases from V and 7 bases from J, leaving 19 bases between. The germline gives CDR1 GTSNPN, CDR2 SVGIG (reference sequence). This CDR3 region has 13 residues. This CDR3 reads CALGAVESGEAFF. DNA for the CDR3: TGTGCCTTAGGAGCGGTAGAGTCAGGTGAAGCTTTCTTT.

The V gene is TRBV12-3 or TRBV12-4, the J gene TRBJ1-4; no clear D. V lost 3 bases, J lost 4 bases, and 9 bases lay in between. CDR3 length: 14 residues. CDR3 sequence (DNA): TGTGCCAGCAGTTTCTATGGAAGTAATGAAAAACTGTTTTTT. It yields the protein CASSFYGSNEKLFF.

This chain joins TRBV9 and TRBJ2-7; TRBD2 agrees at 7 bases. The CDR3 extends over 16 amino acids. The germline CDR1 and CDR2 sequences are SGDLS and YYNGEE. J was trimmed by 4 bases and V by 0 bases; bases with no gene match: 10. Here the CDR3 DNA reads TGTGCCAGCAGCGTAGCCGCGGCTAGCGGTCTTTACGAGCAGTACTTC. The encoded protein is CASSVAAASGLYEQYF.

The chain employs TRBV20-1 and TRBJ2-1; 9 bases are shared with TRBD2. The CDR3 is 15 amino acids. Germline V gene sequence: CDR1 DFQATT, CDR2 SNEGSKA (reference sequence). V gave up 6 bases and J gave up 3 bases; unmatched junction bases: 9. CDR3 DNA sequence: TGCAGTGCGGCCTTTGTAGCGGGGGTCTACAATGAGCAGTTCTTC. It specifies CSAAFVAGVYNEQFF.

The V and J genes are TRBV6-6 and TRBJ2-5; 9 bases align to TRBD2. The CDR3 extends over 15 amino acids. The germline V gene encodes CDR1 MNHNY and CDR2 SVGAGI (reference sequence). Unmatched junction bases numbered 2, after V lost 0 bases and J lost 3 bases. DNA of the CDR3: TGTGCCAGCAGTTACTCCTCTAGCGGGAAAGAGACCCAGTACTTC. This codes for CASSYSSSGKETQYF.

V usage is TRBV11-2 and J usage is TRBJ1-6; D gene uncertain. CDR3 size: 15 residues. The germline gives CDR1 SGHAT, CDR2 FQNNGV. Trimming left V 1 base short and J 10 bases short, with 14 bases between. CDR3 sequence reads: CASSLVREYGSPLHF. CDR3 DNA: TGTGCCAGCAGCTTAGTTCGGGAGTACGGGTCACCCCTCCACTTT.

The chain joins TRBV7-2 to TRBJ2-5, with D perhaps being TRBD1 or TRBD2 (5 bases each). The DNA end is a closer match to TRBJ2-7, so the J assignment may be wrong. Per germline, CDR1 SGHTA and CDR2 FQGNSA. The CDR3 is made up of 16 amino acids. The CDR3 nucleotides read TGTGCCAGCAGCTCGGGACGGCCAATTCCTTCCTACGAGCAGTACTTC. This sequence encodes CASSSGRPIPSYEQYF.

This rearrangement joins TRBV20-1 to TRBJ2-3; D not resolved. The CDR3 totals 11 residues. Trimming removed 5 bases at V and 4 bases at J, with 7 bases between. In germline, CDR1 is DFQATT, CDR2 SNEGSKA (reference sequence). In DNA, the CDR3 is TGCAGTGCTCTGATGGCAGATACGCAGTATTTT. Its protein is CSALMADTQYF.

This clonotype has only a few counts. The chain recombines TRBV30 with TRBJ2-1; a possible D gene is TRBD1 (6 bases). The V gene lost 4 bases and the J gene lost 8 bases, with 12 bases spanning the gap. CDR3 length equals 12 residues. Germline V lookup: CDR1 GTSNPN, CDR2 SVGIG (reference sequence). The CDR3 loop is CAWTQGMDEQFF. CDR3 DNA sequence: TGTGCCTGGACCCAGGGGATGGATGAGCAGTTCTTC.

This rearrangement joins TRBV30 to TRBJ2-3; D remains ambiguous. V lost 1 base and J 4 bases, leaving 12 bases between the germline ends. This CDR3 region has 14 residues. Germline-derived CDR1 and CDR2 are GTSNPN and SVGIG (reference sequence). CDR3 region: CAWSEGLASDTQYF. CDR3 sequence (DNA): TGTGCCTGGAGTGAGGGATTAGCATCAGATACGCAGTATTTT.

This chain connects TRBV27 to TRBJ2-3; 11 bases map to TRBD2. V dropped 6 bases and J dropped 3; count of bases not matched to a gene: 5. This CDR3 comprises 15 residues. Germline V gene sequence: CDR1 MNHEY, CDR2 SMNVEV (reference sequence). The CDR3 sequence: CASSPLAGETDTQYF. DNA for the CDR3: TGTGCCAGCAGCCCACTAGCGGGAGAAACAGATACGCAGTATTTT.

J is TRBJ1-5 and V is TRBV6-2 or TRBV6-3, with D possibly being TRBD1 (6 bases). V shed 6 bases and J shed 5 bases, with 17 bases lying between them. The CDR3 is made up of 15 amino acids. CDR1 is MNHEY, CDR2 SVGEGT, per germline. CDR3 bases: TGTGCCAGCAGCGAACCCACAGGGATCGATCAGCCCCAGCATTTT. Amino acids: CASSEPTGIDQPQHF.

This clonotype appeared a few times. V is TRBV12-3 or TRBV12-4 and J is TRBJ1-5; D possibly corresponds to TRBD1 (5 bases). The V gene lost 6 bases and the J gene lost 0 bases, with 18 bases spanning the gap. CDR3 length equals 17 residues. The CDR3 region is CASSRGLMEYSNQPQHF. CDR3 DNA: TGTGCCAGCAGCCGGGGCCTAATGGAATATAGCAATCAGCCCCAGCATTTT.

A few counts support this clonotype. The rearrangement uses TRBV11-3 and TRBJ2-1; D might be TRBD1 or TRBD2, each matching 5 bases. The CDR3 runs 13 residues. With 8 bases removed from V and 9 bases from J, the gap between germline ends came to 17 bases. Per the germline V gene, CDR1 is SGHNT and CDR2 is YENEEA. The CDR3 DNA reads TGTGCCAGCCGGGGTCAGGGTGGACCTGAGCAGTTCTTC. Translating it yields CASRGQGGPEQFF.

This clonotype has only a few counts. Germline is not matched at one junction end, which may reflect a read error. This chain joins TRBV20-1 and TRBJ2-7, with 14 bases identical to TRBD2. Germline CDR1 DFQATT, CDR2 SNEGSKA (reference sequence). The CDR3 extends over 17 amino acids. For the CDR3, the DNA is TGCAGTGCTGGAGACGGGACTAGCGGGAGTAACGCCTACGAGCAGTACTTC. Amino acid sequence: CSAGDGTSGSNAYEQYF.